The 26 T cell receptor beta chains below all came from one sample that was sequenced in a study of control samples from healthy donors and cancer patients. The protocol was immunoSEQ multiplex PCR, while the TCRdb copy is restricted to in-frame clones and leaves out a portion. The sample carries 90,000 to 150,000 clones, approximately 88% recorded once. Sequencing was done on a sample of blood. The origin of the receptors is a man between 35 and 55 years old in good health.

The genes are TRBV7-8 and TRBJ1-2; tentatively, D is TRBD1 (5 bases). The germline V gene has CDR1 SGHVS and CDR2 FQNEAQ. This CDR3 comprises 15 residues. V lost 5 bases, J lost 2 bases, and 15 bases lay in between. The CDR3 sequence is CASSPSAGLNYGYTF. In DNA, the CDR3 is TGTGCCAGCAGCCCCAGCGCAGGGTTGAACTATGGCTACACCTTC.

The J gene is TRBJ2-1, the V gene TRBV7-6; possibly TRBD1 for D (7 bases). Deletions cut 4 bases from V and 9 bases from J, with 16 bases between. The CDR3 covers 14 residues. Germline V CDR1 and CDR2: SGHVS, FNYEAQ. Written as DNA, the CDR3 is TGTGCCAGCAGCTCGGGACAGCCAGCGGGTGAGCAGTTCTTC. Residues: CASSSGQPAGEQFF.

The CDR3 DNA reads TGTGCCTGGAGTAAGGGGGCCTCATCCGGGGAGCTGTTTTTT. As protein: CAWSKGASSGELFF. J is TRBJ2-2 and V is TRBV30, with 7 nucleotides matching TRBD1. V shed 2 bases, J shed 6 bases, and the junction held 6 bases outside the gene matches. Germline values: CDR1 GTSNPN, CDR2 SVGIG (reference sequence). CDR3 length equals 14 residues.

The chain is built from TRBV6-2 or TRBV6-3 and TRBJ2-1; tentatively, D is TRBD2 (6 bases). Germline V gene lookup returns CDR1 MNHEY and CDR2 SVGEGT. Between the trimmed V and J ends, which lost 5 bases and 3 bases, there was a span of 17 bases. The CDR3 sequence is 16 residues long. The DNA of the CDR3 is TGTGCCAGCAGTGGGACCCAAGGAGGGTACTACAATGAGCAGTTCTTC. It translates to CASSGTQGGYYNEQFF.

In its sample, this clone was seen many times. The chain carries TRBV12-5 and TRBJ1-2; D gene uncertain. In germline, CDR1 is LGHNT, CDR2 FRNRAP. The V end was cut by 3 bases, the J end by 6 bases, with 8 bases between. The CDR3 has 12 residues. As DNA, the CDR3 is TGTGCTAGTGGTTTCGGAGGGCATGGCTACACCTTC. It yields the protein CASGFGGHGYTF.

This clone was seen a single time. J is TRBJ2-2 and V is TRBV7-3; 12 nucleotides match TRBD2. The CDR3 length is 16 residues. J lost 3 bases, V lost 5 bases, and 4 bases had no gene match. Looked up from germline, CDR1 is SGHTA and CDR2 is FQGTGA. DNA of the CDR3: TGTGCCAGCAGCCCCCGGACTAGCGGGGACACCGGGGAGCTGTTTTTT. Amino acid sequence: CASSPRTSGDTGELFF.

This chain joins TRBV5-8 and TRBJ1-2; D uncertain. Germline CDR1 and CDR2: SGHTS and YDEGEE. This CDR3 is 13 amino acids long. Trimming cost V 0 bases and J 4 bases, with 7 bases left between them. Here the CDR3 reads CASSLGPPYGYTF. The CDR3 DNA sequence: TGTGCCAGCAGCTTGGGGCCTCCCTATGGCTACACCTTC. Complete variable domain (other parts from reference TRBV5-8 and TRBJ1-2): EAGVTQSPTHLIKTRGQQATLRCSPISGHTSVYWYQQALGLGLQFLLWYDEGEERNRGNFPPRFSGRQFPNYSSELNVNALELEDSALYLCASSLGPPYGYTFGSGTRLTVV.

The table lists this clone with a few counts. The sample holds other DNA sequences that translate to the same CDR3. This sequence joins TRBV5-1 and TRBJ1-1; D remains unclear. Between the trimmed V and J ends, which lost 0 bases and 2 bases, there was a span of 8 bases. Germline assignment: CDR1 SGHRS and CDR2 YFSETQ. The CDR3 extends over 14 amino acids. CDR3 nucleotide sequence: TGCGCCAGCAGCTTGGGGGTCATTAACACTGAAGCTTTCTTT. This codes for CASSLGVINTEAFF.

The chain uses TRBV5-8 and TRBJ2-1, with D possibly being TRBD1 (5 bases). The V and J ends lost 6 bases and 7 bases respectively, with 20 bases between them. Germline CDR1 is SGHTS and CDR2 is YDEGEE. This CDR3 is 15 amino acids long. The CDR3 DNA follows: TGTGCCAGCACCTCCCAGGGATGGGGCACAAATGAGCAGTTCTTC. This translates into CASTSQGWGTNEQFF.

Turning to this clone: The germline gene is not matched at one end of the junction; a read error may be the cause. This chain joins TRBV9 and TRBJ2-5; D remains ambiguous. This CDR3 spans 14 amino acids. Germline lookup yields CDR1 SGDLS and CDR2 YYNGEE. CDR3 loop: CASSVVGSEENQYF. DNA for the CDR3: TGTGCCAGCAGCGTAGTTGGCAGCGAAGAGAACCAGTACTTC.

The genes are TRBV5-5 and TRBJ1-3; D not resolved. Germline V lookup: CDR1 SGHKS, CDR2 YYEKEE (reference sequence). V lost 0 bases, J lost 4 bases, and 2 bases lay in between. This CDR3 has 12 residues. The CDR3 loop is CASSLVGNTIYF. CDR3 nucleotides: TGTGCCAGCAGCTTGGTCGGAAACACCATATATTTT.

The chain recombines TRBV11-3 with TRBJ1-1, with a possible D match to TRBD1 (5 bases). Trimming removed 0 bases at V and 6 bases at J, with 17 bases between. This CDR3 has 16 residues. Germline CDR1 reads SGHNT; CDR2 reads YENEEA. This CDR3 reads CASSLDLNQRGAEAFF. The CDR3 DNA follows: TGTGCCAGCAGCTTAGATCTTAACCAACGAGGGGCTGAAGCTTTCTTT.

CDR3 in amino acids: CAWSRGQGGEQYF. The CDR3 DNA reads TGTGCCTGGAGTAGGGGCCAGGGTGGGGAGCAGTACTTC. The rearrangement links TRBV30 to TRBJ2-7, with D maybe TRBD1 (5 bases). The CDR3 runs 13 residues. V lost 2 bases and J 7 bases, leaving 15 bases between the germline ends. Looked up from germline, CDR1 is GTSNPN and CDR2 is SVGIG (reference sequence).

The chain links TRBV9 to TRBJ2-3, with no clear D. Between the trimmed V and J ends, which lost 6 bases and 1 base, there was a span of 9 bases. The CDR3 has 13 residues. Germline CDR1 SGDLS, CDR2 YYNGEE. Here the CDR3 reads CASNPPGTDTQYF. CDR3 DNA sequence: TGTGCCAGCAACCCTCCGGGCACAGATACGCAGTATTTT.

This sequence joins TRBV23-1 and TRBJ1-5, with TRBD1 identical over 10 bases. TRBV23-1 is noted as an ORF with a role that remains uncertain. This CDR3 is 15 amino acids long. Losses at the gene ends were 5 bases for V and 4 bases for J; bases not matched to a gene: 5. DNA of the CDR3: TGCGCCAGCAGTATCGGACAGGGGGGGAATCAGCCCCAGCATTTT. Amino acids: CASSIGQGGNQPQHF.

The CDR3 protein is CASSPNLGTGELFF. As DNA, the CDR3 is TGTGCCAGCAGCCCCAACTTGGGCACCGGGGAGCTGTTTTTT. The V call is TRBV7-9, the J call TRBJ2-2; D unresolved. V dropped 5 bases and J dropped 4 bases, with 11 bases sitting between them. CDR1 is SEHNR and CDR2 is FQNEAQ in the germline V gene (reference sequence). The CDR3 length is 14 residues.

The chain joins TRBV19 to TRBJ1-5; 9 bases line up with TRBD1. The CDR3 extends over 14 amino acids. V trimming: 3 bases; J trimming: 7 bases; junction bases outside the gene matches: 4. Germline CDR1 reads LNHDA; CDR2 reads SQIVND (reference sequence). The CDR3 DNA reads as TGTGCCAGTAGTATGGGCGGGACAGGGCAGCCCCAGCATTTT. Translation gives CASSMGGTGQPQHF.

CDR3 region: CASSQTGRQPQHF. The CDR3 coding sequence is TGTGCCAGCAGTCAGACAGGGCGGCAGCCCCAGCATTTT. J is TRBJ1-5 and V is TRBV6-5; 7 bases are a match to TRBD1. There are 13 residues in the CDR3. CDR1 and CDR2 from the germline V gene are MNHEY and SVGAGI. Germline trimming cut 5 bases from V and 7 bases from J; bases unmatched to any gene: 5.

The gene calls are TRBV7-2 and TRBJ1-1; a possible D gene is TRBD1 (5 bases). The CDR3 is 14 amino acids. From germline, CDR1 is SGHTA and CDR2 FQGNSA. Trimming removed 2 bases at V and 1 base at J, with 8 bases between. This CDR3 is CASSLQGQNTEAFF. In DNA, the CDR3 is TGTGCCAGCAGCTTACAGGGTCAGAACACTGAAGCTTTCTTT.

The chain links TRBV21-1 to TRBJ1-1. TRBV21-1 is given as a pseudogene. The CDR3 extends over 14 amino acids. The CDR3: CASSPLERTTEAFF. The CDR3 DNA reads as TGTGCCAGCAGCCCCTTGGAGCGTACCACTGAAGCTTTCTTT.

This sequence joins TRBV2 and TRBJ2-5, with 8 bases aligning to TRBD2. Losses at the gene ends were 8 bases for V and 2 bases for J; bases not matched to a gene: 10. Germline V gene data show CDR1 as SNHLY and CDR2 as FYNNEI. The CDR3 covers 15 residues. The CDR3 bases are TGTGCCAGCGGTGCAGCGGGGGCATTTCAAGAGACCCAGTACTTC. As protein: CASGAAGAFQETQYF.

V is TRBV19 and J is TRBJ1-5; D is possibly TRBD1 (6 bases). The CDR3 sequence is 16 residues long. CDR1 is LNHDA, CDR2 SQIVND, per germline (reference sequence). The V and J ends lost 2 bases and 7 bases respectively, with 18 bases between them. This CDR3 reads CASSIKTGRLWQPQHF. The DNA for the CDR3 is TGTGCCAGTAGTATAAAGACAGGACGTCTTTGGCAGCCCCAGCATTTT.

The rearrangement links TRBV29-1 to TRBJ1-2; unclear D gene. CDR3 length: 12 amino acids. V was pared by 4 bases and J by 2 bases, with 8 bases between. Per germline, CDR1 SQVTM and CDR2 ANQGSEA. The CDR3: CSVVRDNYGYTF. CDR3 in DNA: TGCAGCGTTGTCCGTGACAACTATGGCTACACCTTC.

J is TRBJ2-2 and V is TRBV27; no reliable D call. The CDR3 has 12 amino acids. V dropped 6 bases and J dropped 2 bases, with 4 bases sitting between them. In germline, CDR1 is MNHEY, CDR2 SMNVEV (reference sequence). The CDR3 loop reads CASRTNTGELFF. For the CDR3, the DNA is TGTGCCAGCAGAACCAACACCGGGGAGCTGTTTTTT.

CDR3 region: CASSLDSAGTEAFF. Here the CDR3 DNA reads TGTGCCAGCAGCTTAGATTCCGCGGGCACTGAAGCTTTCTTT. The chain links TRBV11-2 to TRBJ1-1; D is unclear. Looked up from germline, CDR1 is SGHAT and CDR2 is FQNNGV. CDR3 length: 14 residues. V was clipped by 0 bases and J by 4 bases, with 9 bases between them.

The chain employs TRBV12-1 and TRBJ1-2; the table's D call, TRBD1, was not checked against the DNA. TRBV12-1 is deemed a pseudogene. The CDR3 contains 15 residues. As DNA, the CDR3 is TGTGCCAGCAGCCCGCGGACAGGGGGCAGCTATGGCTACACCTTC. This sequence encodes CASSPRTGGSYGYTF.